This TCR beta chain was sequenced in a study of beta chain features in type 1 diabetes. Sequencing targeted expressed TCRB transcripts, as all isolated RNA had been reverse transcribed. Sequencing used immunoSEQ multiplex PCR; TCRdb keeps in-frame clones, though not all of them. The sample lists hundreds of thousands of clones, roughly 11% occurring once. The table lists this clone with a few counts. The target antigen is unknown. CDR3 size: 14 residues. Unmatched junction bases numbered 12, after V lost 11 bases and J lost 5 bases. From germline, CDR1 is LNHNV and CDR2 YYDKDF (reference sequence). Study-wide results and limits: All four CD4+ subsets from Type 1 diabetes patients carried moderately but significantly shorter TCRB CDR3s.

The receptor was isolated from a man younger than 40 with type 1 diabetes. The chain carries TRBV15 and TRBJ2-5; 9 nucleotides match TRBD1. The specimen sequenced was naive CD4+ T cells from blood. The CDR3 DNA reads TGTGCCTCGAGACGGGACAGGGCGGTGGAGACCCAGTACTTC. This codes for CASRRDRAVETQYF.